The next 31 T cell receptor beta chains were all read from a single sample in a study of CD8 T cells in ankylosing spondylitis. In TCRdb, the 5' RACE reads were re-called with MiXCR into one record per CDR3 protein. The profile shows 350,000 to 450,000 distinct CDR3 sequences, 25% to 30% of them singletons. Antigens of these TCRs are unknown. Study observations and caveats: One TCR beta motif, made up of roughly 8 highly homologous variants, appeared characteristic of ankylosing spondylitis blood.

What was sequenced was blood, either unsorted or a sorted T cell fraction (not recorded which). These receptors were collected from a male donor with ankylosing spondylitis.

This chain uses TRBV15 with TRBJ1-3; TRBD1 agrees at 7 bases. V gave up 6 bases and J gave up 0 bases; unmatched junction bases: 5. CDR1 LNHNV and CDR2 YYDKDF come from the germline V gene (reference sequence). The CDR3 is 15 residues long. The CDR3 DNA reads as TGTGCCACCAGTCGAACAGGGGCCTCTGGAAACACCATATATTTT. Amino acids: CATSRTGASGNTIYF.

The chain links TRBV3-1 to TRBJ1-2; 7 positions match TRBD1. This CDR3 comprises 14 residues. Per the germline V gene, CDR1 is LGHDT and CDR2 is YNNKEL (reference sequence). After removal of 7 bases from V and 5 bases from J, the junction contained 10 bases not matched to a gene. The CDR3 region is CASTQQGTVYGYTF. The CDR3 nucleotides are TGTGCCAGCACGCAACAAGGGACAGTTTATGGCTACACCTTC.

The V call is TRBV20-1, the J call TRBJ1-4; a possible D gene is TRBD1 (5 bases). Germline lookup yields CDR1 DFQATT and CDR2 SNEGSKA (reference sequence). The V end was cut by 7 bases, the J end by 3 bases, with 12 bases between. This CDR3 comprises 13 residues. The CDR3 reads CSGGATSNEKLFF. The CDR3 bases are TGCAGTGGAGGGGCGACGTCTAATGAAAAACTGTTTTTT.

The J gene is TRBJ2-1, the V gene TRBV10-3, with TRBD2 as a possible D gene (5 bases). Germline V gene sequence: CDR1 ENHRY, CDR2 SYGVKD. V lost 10 bases, J lost 8 bases, and 15 bases lay in between. The CDR3 spans 12 residues. CDR3 sequence reads: CASGGSVDEQFF. As DNA, the CDR3 is TGTGCCAGCGGCGGTAGCGTCGATGAGCAGTTCTTC.

This clonotype occurred a few times. The chain couples TRBV9 to TRBJ1-2, with 7 positions matching TRBD1. Germline CDR1 reads SGDLS; CDR2 reads YYNGEE. V dropped 2 bases and J dropped 5; count of bases not matched to a gene: 12. This CDR3 contains 16 residues. CDR3: CASSVSPGTALYGYTF. The CDR3 nucleotides read TGTGCCAGCAGCGTCTCTCCCGGGACAGCCCTTTATGGCTACACCTTC.

This rearrangement joins TRBV11-2 to TRBJ2-7, with D hard to call. V shed 6 bases and J shed 5 bases, with 11 bases lying between them. The CDR3 is 12 residues long. Germline V gives CDR1 SGHAT, CDR2 FQNNGV. CDR3 sequence reads: CASRGAADEQYF. CDR3 in DNA: TGTGCCAGCAGAGGTGCAGCCGACGAGCAGTACTTC.

The sample holds many counts of this clonotype. The gene calls are TRBV14 and TRBJ2-5; D is ambiguous. With 0 bases removed from V and 5 bases from J, the gap between germline ends came to 7 bases. Germline assignment: CDR1 SGHDN and CDR2 FVKESK. The CDR3 has 13 amino acids. The CDR3 loop reads CASSQDLRETQYF. CDR3 nucleotide sequence: TGTGCCAGCAGCCAAGATCTCCGGGAGACCCAGTACTTC.

The V call is TRBV18, the J call TRBJ2-3; D unresolved. V was clipped by 3 bases and J by 3 bases, with 10 bases between them. The CDR3 has 14 amino acids. Germline CDR1 reads KGHSH; CDR2 reads LQKENI. The CDR3 reads CASSPSTGTDTQYF. CDR3 DNA sequence: TGTGCCAGCTCACCCTCGACCGGGACAGATACGCAGTATTTT.

This clonotype was seen once. The chain joins TRBV18 to TRBJ2-5, with 7 positions matching TRBD1. CDR1 is KGHSH, CDR2 LQKENI, per germline. V trimming: 3 bases; J trimming: 3 bases; junction bases outside the gene matches: 7. This CDR3 comprises 15 residues. CDR3 bases: TGTGCCAGCTCACCGACCGGGACAGTTGAAGAGACCCAGTACTTC. Its protein is CASSPTGTVEETQYF.

V and J are TRBV24-1 and TRBJ2-1; 13 bases fit TRBD2. In germline, CDR1 is KGHDR, CDR2 SFDVKD. The CDR3 spans 18 residues. V was pared by 5 bases and J by 5 bases, with 11 bases of the junction left unmatched. The CDR3 reads CATSARLAGGHADNEQFF. Here the CDR3 DNA reads TGTGCCACCAGTGCCAGACTAGCGGGAGGTCACGCTGACAATGAGCAGTTCTTC.

The gene calls are TRBV6-1 and TRBJ2-7; D is tentatively TRBD1 or TRBD2 (5 bases each). The length of the CDR3 is 12 residues. The V end lost 4 bases, the J end lost 4 bases, and 8 bases lay between the germline ends. Germline V gene lookup returns CDR1 MNHNS and CDR2 SASEGT. CDR3 in amino acids: CASSVWGYEQYV. DNA of the CDR3: TGTGCCAGCAGTGTATGGGGGTACGAGCAGTACGTC.

This clonotype was detected only a few times. This sequence joins TRBV27 and TRBJ1-5; 9 positions match TRBD1. The germline CDR1 and CDR2 sequences are MNHEY and SMNVEV (reference sequence). This CDR3 is 16 amino acids long. V trimming: 6 bases; J trimming: 4 bases; junction bases outside the gene matches: 10. The CDR3 DNA is TGTGCCAGCAGGGAAACCGGGACAGGGCAGAATCAGCCCCAGCATTTT. It yields the protein CASRETGTGQNQPQHF.

The V and J genes are TRBV5-6 and TRBJ1-1, with TRBD1 matching 9 bases. The CDR3 is made up of 16 amino acids. The junction had 8 bases not matched to a gene; V was cut back by 4 bases and J by 1 base. Germline V gene lookup returns CDR1 SGHDT and CDR2 YYEEEE. The CDR3 DNA is TGTGCCAGCAGCCCGGGACAGGGAGTATGGAACACTGAAGCTTTCTTT. Translated: CASSPGQGVWNTEAFF. The full variable domain, completed using reference TRBV5-6 and TRBJ1-1, is DAGVTQSPTHLIKTRGQQVTLRCSPKSGHDTVSWYQQALGQGPQFIFQYYEEEERQRGNFPDRFSGHQFPNYSSELNVNALLLGDSALYLCASSPGQGVWNTEAFFGQGTRLTVV.

The chain has TRBV5-6 and TRBJ2-4; no reliable D call. CDR1 is SGHDT, CDR2 YYEEEE, per germline. V was shortened by 1 base and J by 2 bases, with 10 bases between the two germline ends. The CDR3 spans 15 residues. The CDR3 DNA is TGTGCCAGCAGCTTGTATTTCCGACCCAAAAACATTCAGTACTTC. It specifies CASSLYFRPKNIQYF.

This clonotype showed up just a few times. Here the CDR3 reads CASSSTSGRAGYNEQFF. As DNA, the CDR3 is TGTGCCAGCAGCTCTACTAGCGGGAGGGCCGGGTACAATGAGCAGTTCTTC. This chain joins TRBV5-6 and TRBJ2-1; 13 nucleotides agree with TRBD2. Losses at the gene ends were 3 bases for V and 4 bases for J; bases not matched to a gene: 7. The CDR3 sequence is 17 residues long. Germline V gene lookup returns CDR1 SGHDT and CDR2 YYEEEE.

V usage is TRBV12-3 or TRBV12-4 and J usage is TRBJ2-3; either TRBD1 or TRBD2 may supply D (5 bases each). Trimming cost V 3 bases and J 6 bases, with 10 bases left between them. The CDR3 is made up of 13 amino acids. For the CDR3, the DNA is TGTGCCAGCAGTTTGGGGGATGAGGATACGCAGTATTTT. The encoded protein is CASSLGDEDTQYF.

This chain links TRBV20-1 with TRBJ2-1, with 8 bases lining up with TRBD2. The CDR3 length is 14 residues. V lost 0 bases to trimming and J lost 5 bases; unmatched junction nucleotides: 3. Germline CDR1 reads DFQATT; CDR2 reads SNEGSKA (reference sequence). The CDR3 loop reads CSARDRLANNEQFF. The CDR3 bases are TGCAGTGCTAGAGATCGACTAGCGAACAATGAGCAGTTCTTC.

This clonotype was seen a few times. V is TRBV27 and J is TRBJ1-6, with D hard to call. The V end lost 3 bases, the J end lost 11 bases, and 8 bases lay between the germline ends. CDR3 size: 12 residues. CDR1 is MNHEY, CDR2 SMNVEV, per germline (reference sequence). CDR3 region: CASSFLQAPLHF. The CDR3, as DNA: TGTGCCAGCAGTTTTCTCCAGGCACCCCTCCACTTT.

This clonotype has more than one count but fewer than ten. The chain recombines TRBV5-1 with TRBJ1-1; 9 positions agree with TRBD1. Germline lookup yields CDR1 SGHRS and CDR2 YFSETQ. Losses at the gene ends were 0 bases for V and 2 bases for J; bases not matched to a gene: 8. The length of the CDR3 is 17 residues. The CDR3 nucleotides read TGCGCCAGCAGCTTGGCCGCACGGACAGGGGATAACACTGAAGCTTTCTTT. Its translation is CASSLAARTGDNTEAFF.

The V call is TRBV7-9, the J call TRBJ1-1; 11 positions agree with TRBD1. CDR1 is SEHNR and CDR2 is FQNEAQ in the germline V gene (reference sequence). Trimming cost V 5 bases and J 6 bases; bases outside gene matches: 8. The length of the CDR3 is 15 residues. The CDR3 DNA sequence: TGTGCCAGCAGCCCGGACAGGGGGCGCAGAGCTGAAGCTTTCTTT. This translates into CASSPDRGRRAEAFF.

This clonotype occurred a few times. The CDR3 protein is CASSPLAGGANEQFF. The CDR3 region has the DNA TGTGCCAGCAGCCCTTTAGCGGGGGGGGCCAATGAGCAGTTCTTC. The chain is built from TRBV11-2 and TRBJ2-1; 11 bases align to TRBD2. With V trimmed by 5 bases and J by 6 bases, 6 bases remained unmatched. Germline V gene lookup returns CDR1 SGHAT and CDR2 FQNNGV. The CDR3 is made up of 15 amino acids.

The chain carries TRBV20-1 and TRBJ2-3; 9 bases map to TRBD2. There are 16 residues in the CDR3. Germline V gene sequence: CDR1 DFQATT, CDR2 SNEGSKA (reference sequence). J lost 3 bases, V lost 1 base, and 8 bases had no gene match. CDR3 sequence: CSARGDSGRITDTQYF. The CDR3 nucleotides read TGCAGTGCTAGAGGCGATAGCGGGAGAATTACAGATACGCAGTATTTT.

V and J are TRBV5-1 and TRBJ2-1, with D possibly called TRBD1 or TRBD2 (7 bases each). V lost 0 bases to trimming and J lost 4 bases, with 14 bases between them. The CDR3 consists of 16 residues. The germline V gene encodes CDR1 SGHRS and CDR2 YFSETQ. The CDR3 region is CASSLDGRGGYNEQFF. The CDR3 region has the DNA TGCGCCAGCAGCTTGGATGGCAGGGGGGGTTACAATGAGCAGTTCTTC.

This clonotype was observed a handful of times. This chain links TRBV11-2 with TRBJ2-5, with D possibly being TRBD2 (6 bases). In germline, CDR1 is SGHAT, CDR2 FQNNGV. Deletions cut 8 bases from V and 4 bases from J, with 35 bases between. This CDR3 has 20 amino acids. CDR3 sequence: CASFLGGTYFSRGAGETQYF. The CDR3 DNA sequence: TGTGCCAGCTTCTTAGGAGGCACGTACTTTTCTCGCGGGGCAGGAGAGACCCAGTACTTC.

The rearrangement uses TRBV5-1 and TRBJ1-6; D gene ambiguous. CDR1 is SGHRS, CDR2 YFSETQ, per germline. V lost 1 base and J 7 bases, leaving 15 bases between the germline ends. The CDR3 spans 16 residues. The CDR3 loop reads CASSLFPSASNSPLHF. The CDR3 nucleotides are TGCGCCAGCAGCTTGTTCCCGTCAGCTTCCAATTCACCCCTCCACTTT.

The chain combines TRBV12-3 or TRBV12-4 with TRBJ1-5; no firm D call. CDR3 length: 15 residues. V lost 5 bases to trimming and J lost 4 bases, with 15 bases between them. CDR3 bases: TGTGCCAGCAGTCCTTTATGGGGTGGGAATCAGCCCCAGCATTTT. Protein: CASSPLWGGNQPQHF.

This clonotype was seen many times. The rearrangement joins TRBV20-1 to TRBJ1-1, with D possibly TRBD1 on 6 matching bases. The length of the CDR3 is 10 residues. The germline V and J ends were trimmed by 3 bases and 11 bases, with 10 bases remaining between them. Germline V CDR1 and CDR2: DFQATT, SNEGSKA (reference sequence). CDR3 DNA sequence: TGCAGTGCTAGTTACAGGGAGGCTTTCTTT. Its protein product is CSASYREAFF.

This sequence joins TRBV7-8 and TRBJ2-5; 7 nucleotides agree with TRBD2. V gave up 4 bases and J gave up 9 bases; unmatched junction bases: 14. Germline loops: CDR1 SGHVS, CDR2 FQNEAQ. This CDR3 has 15 amino acids. CDR3 sequence: CASSSRGAGPPAQYF. The CDR3 nucleotides are TGTGCCAGCAGCTCGAGGGGAGCGGGACCCCCCGCCCAGTACTTC.

The CDR3 DNA follows: TGTGCCTGGAGTCGGCTTGGGGTTGATCAGCCCCAGCATTTT. As protein: CAWSRLGVDQPQHF. This sequence joins TRBV30 and TRBJ1-5, with D unclear. The CDR3 spans 14 residues. Germline V CDR1 and CDR2: GTSNPN, SVGIG (reference sequence). V was pared by 2 bases and J by 5 bases, with 13 bases between.

The rearrangement links TRBV7-8 to TRBJ2-1; D unclear. The CDR3 is made up of 16 amino acids. V lost 10 bases, J lost 0 bases, and 19 bases lay in between. CDR1 and CDR2 from the germline V gene are SGHVS and FQNEAQ. In DNA form, the CDR3 reads TGTGCCACAACTGGTCCAGAGGACCACTCCTACAATGAGCAGTTCTTC. Protein: CATTGPEDHSYNEQFF. The full variable domain, completed using reference TRBV7-8 and TRBJ2-1, is GAGVSQSPRYKVAKRGQDVALRCDPISGHVSLFWYQQALGQGPEFLTYFQNEAQLDKSGLPSDRFFAERPEGSVSTLKIQRTQQEDSAVYLCATTGPEDHSYNEQFFGPGTRLTVL.

The chain links TRBV7-6 to TRBJ2-2; 7 bases match TRBD1. Germline CDR1 SGHVS, CDR2 FNYEAQ. V shed 4 bases, J shed 0 bases, and the junction held 2 bases outside the gene matches. This CDR3 has 15 amino acids. The CDR3: CASSYQGANTGELFF. CDR3 sequence (DNA): TGTGCCAGCAGCTATCAGGGGGCGAACACCGGGGAGCTGTTTTTT.